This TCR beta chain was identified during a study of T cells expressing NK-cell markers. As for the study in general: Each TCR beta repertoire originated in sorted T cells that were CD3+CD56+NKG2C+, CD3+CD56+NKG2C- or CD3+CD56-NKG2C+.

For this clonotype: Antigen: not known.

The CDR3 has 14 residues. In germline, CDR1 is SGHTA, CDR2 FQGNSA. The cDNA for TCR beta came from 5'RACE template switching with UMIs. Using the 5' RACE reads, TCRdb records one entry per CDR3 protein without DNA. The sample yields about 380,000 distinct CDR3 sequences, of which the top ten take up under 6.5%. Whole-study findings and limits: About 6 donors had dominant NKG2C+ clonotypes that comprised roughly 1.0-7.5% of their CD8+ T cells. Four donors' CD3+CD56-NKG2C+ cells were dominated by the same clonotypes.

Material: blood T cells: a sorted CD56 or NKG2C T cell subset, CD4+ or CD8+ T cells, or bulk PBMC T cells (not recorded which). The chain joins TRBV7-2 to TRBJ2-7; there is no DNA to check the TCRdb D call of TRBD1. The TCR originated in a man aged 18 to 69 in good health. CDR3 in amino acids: CASSSRGQPYEQYF.